The present T cell receptor (beta chain) was sequenced within a study of T-cell memory formation after mild COVID-19. Study-wide findings and caveats: Chiefly within CM and EM were the contracting CD4+ clones; CD8+ ones were within EMRA. The appearance of some responding clones in pre-infection memory suggested that cross-reactive memory joined.

The CDR3 has 14 residues. The germline CDR1 and CDR2 sequences are SGHDT and YYEEEE. Trimming took off 4 bases at V and 7 bases at J, with 15 bases between the two ends. In this sample, this clonotype turned up a few times. No antigen is known for it. MiXCR, applied by TCRdb to the 5' RACE reads, yields one record per CDR3 protein. Counted here are about 200,000 distinct CDR3 sequences, around 8.8% occurring once; the ten biggest clones make up around 3.4%. The source of this sequence is a young man who had mild COVID-19 (a few samples of this study predate the infection). Cell type and time point are not known. The rearrangement links TRBV5-6 to TRBJ1-5; D possibly corresponds to TRBD1 (5 bases). Sequencing input: PBMCs or a T cell subset sorted from them (not recorded which). CDR3 coding DNA: TGTGCCAGCAGCAAGGGACTTCTCAGCCAGCCCCAGCATTTT. It yields the protein CASSKGLLSQPQHF.